A single sample gave rise to the 9 T cell receptor beta chains below, sequenced in a study of cytomegalovirus exposure and HLA in healthy donors (dated by TCRdb to 2016 to 2017). The library was prepared using the immunoSEQ multiplex PCR assay. Held by TCRdb, this immuneACCESS table contains in-frame sequences only and omits some clones. Under half of the omission traces to an unresolved V gene where checked; the cause of the rest is unknown. This sample holds around 120,000 clones; roughly nine tenths were observed only once. The ten largest account for about 4.4% of the sample. The sequencing input was PBMCs. These receptors came from a man between 18 and 35 years old in good health and CMV-seropositive.

The chain couples TRBV20-1 to TRBJ2-1; D gene uncertain. With 3 bases removed from V and 8 bases from J, the gap between germline ends came to 8 bases. CDR1 and CDR2 from the germline V gene are DFQATT and SNEGSKA (reference sequence). The CDR3 contains 11 residues. The CDR3 region is CSASILDEQFF. The CDR3 DNA reads TGCAGTGCTAGTATTTTAGATGAGCAGTTCTTC.

The chain combines TRBV10-3 with TRBJ2-2; tentative D call: TRBD1 (6 bases). CDR3 length: 15 residues. Germline lookup yields CDR1 ENHRY and CDR2 SYGVKD. Trimming left V 6 bases short and J 4 bases short, with 15 bases between. As DNA, the CDR3 is TGTGCCATCAGATCAACAGGGACCCTCACCGGGGAGCTGTTTTTT. The encoded protein is CAIRSTGTLTGELFF.

The chain is built from TRBV7-2 and TRBJ2-1, with 7 bases aligning to TRBD1. CDR1 and CDR2 from the germline V gene are SGHTA and FQGNSA. The CDR3 extends over 13 amino acids. After removal of 5 bases from V and 4 bases from J, the junction contained 2 bases not matched to a gene. The CDR3 protein is CASSRDRYNEQFF. CDR3 nucleotide sequence: TGTGCCAGCAGCAGGGACAGATACAATGAGCAGTTCTTC.

CDR3 DNA sequence: TGTGCCAGCAGTAGGGACAGGGGCCTGAACACTGAAGCTTTCTTT. Its protein product is CASSRDRGLNTEAFF. The J gene is TRBJ1-1, the V gene TRBV6-6; 10 bases line up with TRBD1. This CDR3 spans 15 amino acids. Germline lookup yields CDR1 MNHNY and CDR2 SVGAGI (reference sequence). The V and J ends lost 5 bases and 0 bases, in that order; junction bases with no gene match: 3.

This chain connects TRBV9 to TRBJ2-3; TRBD1 aligns across 10 bases. CDR1 and CDR2 from the germline V gene are SGDLS and YYNGEE. The CDR3 length is 16 residues. J lost 6 bases, V lost 4 bases, and 11 bases had no gene match. CDR3 sequence (DNA): TGTGCCAGCAGCCCCCGGGGGACAGGGGAGATGGATACGCAGTATTTT. Its protein product is CASSPRGTGEMDTQYF.

The V and J genes are TRBV6-1 and TRBJ2-3; D is unclear. This CDR3 comprises 13 residues. CDR1 is MNHNS, CDR2 SASEGT, per germline. V dropped 6 bases and J dropped 1 base, with 8 bases sitting between them. CDR3 DNA sequence: TGTGCCAGCAGAAGGAGCGGCACAGATACGCAGTATTTT. Protein: CASRRSGTDTQYF.

This clone occurred once. This sequence joins TRBV13 and TRBJ2-1; 9 nucleotides match TRBD2. Losses at the gene ends were 5 bases for V and 7 bases for J; bases not matched to a gene: 9. Germline V gives CDR1 PRHDT, CDR2 FYEKMQ (reference sequence). CDR3 size: 15 residues. The CDR3 loop is CASSPRGGAGNEQFF. CDR3 nucleotides: TGTGCCAGCAGCCCCCGCGGGGGGGCCGGGAATGAGCAGTTCTTC. Complete variable domain (other parts from reference TRBV13 and TRBJ2-1): AAGVIQSPRHLIKEKRETATLKCYPIPRHDTVYWYQQGPGQDPQFLISFYEKMQSDKGSIPDRFSAQQFSDYHSELNMSSLELGDSALYFCASSPRGGAGNEQFFGPGTRLTVL.

The chain employs TRBV4-1 and TRBJ1-2, with no clear D. CDR1 is MGHRA, CDR2 YSYEKL, per germline. The CDR3 spans 15 residues. V shed 1 base and J shed 2 bases, with 11 bases lying between them. CDR3 residues: CASSQGARDNYGYTF. The CDR3 coding sequence is TGCGCCAGCAGCCAAGGGGCCAGAGACAACTATGGCTACACCTTC.

CDR3 bases: TGTGCCAGCAGCGCCGGACTAGTTCAGGGAGAGACCCAGTACTTC. Protein sequence: CASSAGLVQGETQYF. This rearrangement joins TRBV7-6 to TRBJ2-5; TRBD2 matches 7 bases. This CDR3 is 15 amino acids long. V lost 5 bases and J lost 4; bases outside the gene matches: 10. Per germline, CDR1 SGHVS and CDR2 FNYEAQ.